This TCR beta chain was recovered during a study of OX40 agonist ivuxolimab in advanced cancers. The wider study: Patients took ivuxolimab, an agonistic anti-OX40 (CD134) antibody. Prior anti-PD-1, anti-PD-L1 or anti-CTLA-4 therapy was allowed; about 39% had some. Study-wide results and caveats: Within 6 weeks, CD4+ and CD8+ blood T cells expanded clonally at 0.1 to 3.0 mg/kg. Relative to CD4+ cells, CD8+ T cells on average had more expanded clones.

Generated by immunoSEQ multiplex PCR, the TCRdb table keeps only in-frame clones and is missing some. The sample has 90,000 or so clones; more than 75% are singletons. The CDR3 extends over 14 amino acids. Trimming cost V 0 bases and J 4 bases; bases outside gene matches: 3. The V gene's germline CDR1 is SGDLS and CDR2 YYNGEE. For this clone: Its antigen is still unknown.

The sequences come from CD4+ or CD8+ T cells sorted from blood, collected in a trial of the OX40 agonist ivuxolimab. This receptor was taken from an adult with an advanced solid tumor such as melanoma, head and neck, liver or kidney cancer. This sequence joins TRBV9 and TRBJ2-7, with 8 nucleotides matching TRBD1. CDR3 sequence reads: CASSVGTGFYEQYF. In nucleotides, the CDR3 is TGTGCCAGCAGCGTAGGGACAGGGTTTTACGAGCAGTACTTC.